The 11 T cell receptor beta chains presented below share a single source sample, sequenced in a study of T cell changes during pregnancy in multiple sclerosis. Libraries were prepared by immunoSEQ multiplex PCR; TCRdb keeps only in-frame clonotypes and omits some of them. The table has 42,000 or so clones, 87% seen once. The sample consisted of CD4+ T cells from peripheral blood mononuclear cells, taken after pregnancy. Receptor source: a female donor with multiple sclerosis, enrolled in a pregnancy study.

V is TRBV4-3 and J is TRBJ2-3, with 8 bases that match TRBD2. The germline CDR1 and CDR2 sequences are LGHNA and YSLEER. V gave up 2 bases and J gave up 5 bases; unmatched junction bases: 9. The CDR3 has 16 residues. CDR3 coding DNA: TGCGCCAGCAGCCAACGGGGGGGGACATCTGGAGATACGCAGTATTTT. It yields the protein CASSQRGGTSGDTQYF.

The J gene is TRBJ1-1, the V gene TRBV4-1, with D possibly being TRBD1 (6 bases). Trimming stripped 4 bases from V and 1 base from J, with 13 bases between. The CDR3 has 15 amino acids. Germline V gene lookup returns CDR1 MGHRA and CDR2 YSYEKL. The CDR3, as DNA: TGCGCCAGCAGCCTCCGACAGGCCCAGAACACTGAAGCTTTCTTT. It translates to CASSLRQAQNTEAFF.

The chain recombines TRBV7-6 with TRBJ2-5; no clear D. The V and J ends lost 1 base and 7 bases respectively, with 10 bases between them. Germline CDR1 SGHVS, CDR2 FNYEAQ. The CDR3 runs 13 residues. The CDR3 DNA sequence: TGTGCCAGCAGCTTAGGCGGTTTGGGGACCCAGTACTTC. Residues: CASSLGGLGTQYF.

The CDR3 DNA sequence: TGTGCCAGCAGCCAGGGACAGACGCCGAACACCGGGGAGCTGTTTTTT. This translates into CASSQGQTPNTGELFF. The V and J genes are TRBV5-4 and TRBJ2-2, with TRBD1 matching 7 bases. The ends lost 4 bases at V and 0 bases at J; junction bases unmatched: 6. The CDR3 consists of 16 residues. CDR1 SGHNT and CDR2 YYREEE come from the germline V gene (reference sequence).

V and J are TRBV19 and TRBJ1-5, with 7 nucleotides matching TRBD1. The length of the CDR3 is 13 residues. V lost 3 bases and J lost 11; bases outside the gene matches: 7. CDR1 and CDR2 from the germline V gene are LNHDA and SQIVND (reference sequence). The CDR3 region has the DNA TGTGCCAGTAGTATGCAGGGGGATGAAGCCCAGCATTTT. It translates to CASSMQGDEAQHF.

The chain is built from TRBV7-9 and TRBJ1-5, with 7 positions matching TRBD1. CDR1 is SEHNR and CDR2 is FQNEAQ in the germline V gene (reference sequence). Trimming removed 5 bases from V and 7 bases from J; junction bases left unmatched: 5. The CDR3 runs to 13 residues. CDR3 bases: TGTGCCAGCAGCCTTGACAGGGCACAGCCCCAGCATTTT. This translates into CASSLDRAQPQHF.

The gene calls are TRBV21-1 and TRBJ2-7; TRBD2 is the table's D call, not checked against the DNA. TRBV21-1 has pseudogene status. CDR3 size: 14 residues. In DNA form, the CDR3 reads TGTGCCAGCAGCTCACCGGGGGGAGCCCACGAGCAGTACTTC. This codes for CASSSPGGAHEQYF.

The chain links TRBV5-1 to TRBJ1-1, with D unresolved. Trimming took off 2 bases at V and 2 bases at J, with 13 bases between the two ends. This CDR3 comprises 15 residues. From germline, CDR1 is SGHRS and CDR2 YFSETQ. Here the CDR3 DNA reads TGCGCCAGCAGCTTCCTCCGGAGCCCTAACACTGAAGCTTTCTTT. This encodes CASSFLRSPNTEAFF.

The rearrangement joins TRBV2 to TRBJ2-5; D remains unclear. Germline-derived CDR1 and CDR2 are SNHLY and FYNNEI. The V end lost 3 bases, the J end lost 5 bases, and 10 bases lay between the germline ends. The CDR3 consists of 13 residues. The CDR3 sequence is CASSESGSETQYF. The CDR3 DNA reads TGTGCCAGCAGTGAGTCAGGCTCCGAGACCCAGTACTTC.

The J gene is TRBJ1-2, the V gene TRBV4-3, with TRBD1 as a possible D gene (5 bases). Between the trimmed V and J ends, which lost 4 bases and 6 bases, there was a span of 15 bases. CDR1 is LGHNA, CDR2 YSLEER, per germline. CDR3 length: 14 residues. Here the CDR3 reads CASSLDVGGDGYTF. Here the CDR3 DNA reads TGCGCCAGCAGCCTAGATGTGGGGGGGGATGGCTACACCTTC.

The chain joins TRBV6-6 to TRBJ1-4; TRBD1 is a possible D gene (5 bases). V was shortened by 0 bases and J by 16 bases, with 21 bases between the two germline ends. The germline V gene encodes CDR1 MNHNY and CDR2 SVGAGI (reference sequence). The CDR3 loop spans 15 amino acids. For the CDR3, the DNA is TGTGCCAGCAGTTACTCGAAGAATGGGGCAGTTTCCTCGTTTTTT. It translates to CASSYSKNGAVSSFF.